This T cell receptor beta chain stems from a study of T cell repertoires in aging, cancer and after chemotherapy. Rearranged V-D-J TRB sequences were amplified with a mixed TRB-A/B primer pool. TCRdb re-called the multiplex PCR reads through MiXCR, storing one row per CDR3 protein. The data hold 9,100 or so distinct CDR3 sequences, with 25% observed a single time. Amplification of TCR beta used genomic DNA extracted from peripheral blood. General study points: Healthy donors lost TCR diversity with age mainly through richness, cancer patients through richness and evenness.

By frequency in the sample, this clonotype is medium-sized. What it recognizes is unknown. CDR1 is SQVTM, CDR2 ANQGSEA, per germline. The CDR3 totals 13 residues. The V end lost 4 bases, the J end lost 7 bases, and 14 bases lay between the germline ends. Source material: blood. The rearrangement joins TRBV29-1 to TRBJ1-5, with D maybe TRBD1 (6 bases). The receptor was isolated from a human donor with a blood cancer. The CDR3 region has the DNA TGCAGCGTTGGAGAAACAGGGAGCCAGCCCCAGCATTTT. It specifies CSVGETGSQPQHF.